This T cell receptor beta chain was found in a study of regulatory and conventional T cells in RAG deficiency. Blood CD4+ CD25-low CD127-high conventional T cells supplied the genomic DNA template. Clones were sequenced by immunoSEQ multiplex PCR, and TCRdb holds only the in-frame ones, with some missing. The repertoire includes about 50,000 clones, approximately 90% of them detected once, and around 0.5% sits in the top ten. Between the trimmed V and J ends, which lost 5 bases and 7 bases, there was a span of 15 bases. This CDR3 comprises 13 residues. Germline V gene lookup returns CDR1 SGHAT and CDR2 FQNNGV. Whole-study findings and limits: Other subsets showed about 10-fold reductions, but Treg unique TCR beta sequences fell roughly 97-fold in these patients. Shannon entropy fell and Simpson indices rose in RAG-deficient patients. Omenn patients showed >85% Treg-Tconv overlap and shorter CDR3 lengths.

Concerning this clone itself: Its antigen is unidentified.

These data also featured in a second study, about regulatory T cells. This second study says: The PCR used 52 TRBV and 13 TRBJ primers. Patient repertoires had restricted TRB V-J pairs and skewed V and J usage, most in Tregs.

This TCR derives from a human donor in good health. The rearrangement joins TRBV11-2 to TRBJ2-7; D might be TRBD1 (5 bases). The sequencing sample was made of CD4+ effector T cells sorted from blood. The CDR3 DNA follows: TGTGCCAGCAGCCCCTCGACAGTGCAAGAGCAGTACTTC. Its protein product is CASSPSTVQEQYF.